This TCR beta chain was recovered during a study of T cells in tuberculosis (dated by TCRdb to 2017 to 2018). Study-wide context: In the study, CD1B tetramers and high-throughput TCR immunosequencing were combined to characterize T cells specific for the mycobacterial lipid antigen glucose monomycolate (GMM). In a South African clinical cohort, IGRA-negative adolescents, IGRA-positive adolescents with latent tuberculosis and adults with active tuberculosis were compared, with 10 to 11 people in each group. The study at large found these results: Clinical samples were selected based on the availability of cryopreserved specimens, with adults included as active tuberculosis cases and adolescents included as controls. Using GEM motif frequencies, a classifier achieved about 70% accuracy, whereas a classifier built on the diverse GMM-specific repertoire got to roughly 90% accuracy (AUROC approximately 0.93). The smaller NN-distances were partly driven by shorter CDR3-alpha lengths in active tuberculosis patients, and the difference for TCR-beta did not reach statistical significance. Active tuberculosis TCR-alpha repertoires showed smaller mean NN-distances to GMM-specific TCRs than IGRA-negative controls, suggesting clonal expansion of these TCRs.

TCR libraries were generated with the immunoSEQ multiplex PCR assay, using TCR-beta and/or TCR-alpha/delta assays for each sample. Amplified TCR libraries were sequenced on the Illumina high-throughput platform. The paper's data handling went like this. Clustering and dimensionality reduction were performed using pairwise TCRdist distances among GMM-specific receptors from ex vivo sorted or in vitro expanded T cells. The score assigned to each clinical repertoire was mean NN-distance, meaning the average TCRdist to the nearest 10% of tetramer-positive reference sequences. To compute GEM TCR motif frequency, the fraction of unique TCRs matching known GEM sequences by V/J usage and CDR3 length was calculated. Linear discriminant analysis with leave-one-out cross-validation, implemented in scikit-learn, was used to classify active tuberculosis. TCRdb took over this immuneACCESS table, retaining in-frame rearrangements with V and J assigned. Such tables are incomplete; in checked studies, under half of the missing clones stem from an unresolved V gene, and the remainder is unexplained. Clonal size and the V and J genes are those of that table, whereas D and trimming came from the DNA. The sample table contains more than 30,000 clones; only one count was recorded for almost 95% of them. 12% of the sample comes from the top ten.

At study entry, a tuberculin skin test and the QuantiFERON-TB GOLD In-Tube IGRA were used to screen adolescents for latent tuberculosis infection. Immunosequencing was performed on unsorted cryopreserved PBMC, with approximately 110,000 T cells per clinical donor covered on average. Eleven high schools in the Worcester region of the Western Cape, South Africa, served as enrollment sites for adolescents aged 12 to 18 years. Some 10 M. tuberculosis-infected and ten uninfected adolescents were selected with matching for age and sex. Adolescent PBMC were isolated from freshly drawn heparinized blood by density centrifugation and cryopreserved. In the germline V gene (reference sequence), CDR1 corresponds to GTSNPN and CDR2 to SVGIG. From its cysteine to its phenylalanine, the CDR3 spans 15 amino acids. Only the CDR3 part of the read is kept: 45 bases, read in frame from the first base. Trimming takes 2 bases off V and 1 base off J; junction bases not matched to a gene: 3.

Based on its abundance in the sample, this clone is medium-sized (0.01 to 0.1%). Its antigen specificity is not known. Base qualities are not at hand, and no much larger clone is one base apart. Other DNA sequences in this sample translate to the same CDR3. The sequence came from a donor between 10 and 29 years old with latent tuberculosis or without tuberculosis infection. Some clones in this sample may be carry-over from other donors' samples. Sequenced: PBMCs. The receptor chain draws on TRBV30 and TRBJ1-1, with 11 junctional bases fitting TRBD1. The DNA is TGTGCCTGGAGTCCCGGGACAGGGGGGAACACTGAAGCTTTCTTT. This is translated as CAWSPGTGGNTEAFF. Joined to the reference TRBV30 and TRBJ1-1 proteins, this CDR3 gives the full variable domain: SQTIHQWPATLVQPVGSPLSLECTVEGTSNPNLYWYRQAAGRGLQLLFYSVGIGQISSEVPQNLSASRPQDRQFILSSKKLLLSDSGFYLCAWSPGTGGNTEAFFGQGTRLTVV.